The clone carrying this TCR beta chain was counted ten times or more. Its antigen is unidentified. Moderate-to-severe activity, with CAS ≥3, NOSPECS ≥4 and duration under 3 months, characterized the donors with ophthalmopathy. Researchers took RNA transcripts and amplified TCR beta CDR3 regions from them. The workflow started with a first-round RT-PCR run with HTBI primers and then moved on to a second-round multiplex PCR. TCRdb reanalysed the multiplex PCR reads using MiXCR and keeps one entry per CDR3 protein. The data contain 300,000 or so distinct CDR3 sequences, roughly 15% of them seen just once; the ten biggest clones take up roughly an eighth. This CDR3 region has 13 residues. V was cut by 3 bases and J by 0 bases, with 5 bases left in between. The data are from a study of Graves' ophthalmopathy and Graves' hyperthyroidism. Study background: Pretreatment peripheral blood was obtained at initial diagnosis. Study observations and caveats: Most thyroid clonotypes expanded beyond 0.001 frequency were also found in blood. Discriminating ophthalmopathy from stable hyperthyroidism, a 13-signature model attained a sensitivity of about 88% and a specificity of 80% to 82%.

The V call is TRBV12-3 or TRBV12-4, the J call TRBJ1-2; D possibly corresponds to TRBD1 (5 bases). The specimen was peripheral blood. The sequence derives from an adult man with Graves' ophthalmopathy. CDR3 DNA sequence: TGTGCCAGCAGTTTGACAGCTAACTATGGCTACACCTTC. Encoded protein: CASSLTANYGYTF.